The TCR beta chain under discussion was sequenced for a study of CD8+ T cells in alopecia areata. Treatment specified: oral pan-JAK inhibitor, 5-10 mg twice daily. Both CD4+ and CD8+ T cells were separated by sorting PBMCs. cDNA prepared by RNA extraction and subsequent reverse transcription served as the template for sequencing. Profiled with immunoSEQ multiplex PCR; TCRdb holds only in-frame clones, not every one. Altogether approximately 200,000 clones are present, approximately 56% being singletons, with the ten largest covering over 0.55%. This CDR3 is 15 amino acids long. The germline gives CDR1 MNHEY, CDR2 SVGAGI. The ends lost 6 bases at V and 6 bases at J; junction bases unmatched: 10.

This clonotype was obtained from a human donor with alopecia areata. Specimen: CD4+ T cells sorted from blood, collected at week 4, from a patient treated with tofacitinib. The chain carries TRBV6-5 and TRBJ1-4, with TRBD1 matching over 7 bases. In nucleotides, the CDR3 is TGTGCCAGCAGCCGAATGTCCGGGACAGATGAAAAACTGTTTTTT. Residues: CASSRMSGTDEKLFF.